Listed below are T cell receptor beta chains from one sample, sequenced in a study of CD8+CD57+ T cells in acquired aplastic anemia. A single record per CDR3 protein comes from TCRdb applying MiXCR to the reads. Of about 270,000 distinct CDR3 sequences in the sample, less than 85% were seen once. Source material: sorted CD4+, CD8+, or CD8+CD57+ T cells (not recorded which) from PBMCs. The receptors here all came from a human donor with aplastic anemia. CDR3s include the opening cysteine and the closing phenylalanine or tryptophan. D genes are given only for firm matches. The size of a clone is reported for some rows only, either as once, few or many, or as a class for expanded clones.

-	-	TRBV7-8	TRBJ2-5	TGTGCCAGCAGCTTAGCGGGCGATCGGGCCAATGAGTACTTC	CASSLAGDRANEYF
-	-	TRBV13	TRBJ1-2	TGTGCCAGCAGCGGCATACTGCAGGGGATAAGGGGCTACACCTTC	CASSGILQGIRGYTF
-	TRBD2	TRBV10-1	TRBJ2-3	TGCGCCAGCGGTACCGGGACTAGCGCAGATACGCAGTATTTT	CASGTGTSADTQYF
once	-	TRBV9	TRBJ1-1	TGTGCCAGCAGCTTAGGTACGACAGGAATAGATGAGCCTTTCTTT	CASSLGTTGIDEPFF
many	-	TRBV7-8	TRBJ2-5	TGTGCCAGCAGCTTAGCCAGCGAGCAAGAGACCCAGTACTTC	CASSLASEQETQYF
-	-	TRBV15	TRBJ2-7	TGTGACACCAGCGGCCGGGGTCTAGTCTATGAGCAGTACTTC	CDTSGRGLVYEQYF
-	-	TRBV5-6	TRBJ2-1	TGTGCCAGCAGCGATGAGAGGGACCATGAGCAGTTCTTC	CASSDERDHEQFF
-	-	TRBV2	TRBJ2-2	TGTGCCAGCGGCGTCGTGGCCACGGAGATGTTGTTT	CASGVVATEMLF
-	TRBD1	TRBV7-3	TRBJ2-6	TGTGCCAGCAGCTCAGGGGGCTTTTCTGGGGCCAACGTCCTGACTTTC	CASSSGGFSGANVLTF
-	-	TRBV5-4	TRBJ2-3	TGTGCCAGCAGCTTGGACGGGCATACGCAGTATTTT	CASSLDGHTQYF
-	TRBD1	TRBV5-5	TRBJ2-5	TGTGCCAGCAGCGTAGCCGATGACAGGGCGATAGAGACCCAGTACTTC	CASSVADDRAIETQYF
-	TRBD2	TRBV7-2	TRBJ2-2	TGTGCCAGCAGCGAGGGACTAGCGGGGCTTGGGGAGCTGTTTTTT	CASSEGLAGLGELFF
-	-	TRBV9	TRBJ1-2	TGTGCCAGCAGCCCCCGCCAGGCGGTAGCTGGCACAACCTTC	CASSPRQAVAGTTF
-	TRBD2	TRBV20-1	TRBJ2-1	TGCAGTGCTAGTTGGCAGCGGGGGGGTGATGAGCAGTTCTTC	CSASWQRGGDEQFF
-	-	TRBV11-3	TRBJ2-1	TGTGCCAGCAGCTTTCATCCAGACGAGGGAATGGGTGAGCAGTTCTTC	CASSFHPDEGMGEQFF
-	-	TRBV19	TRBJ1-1	TGTGCCAGTAGTATAGCTCTCGGAGCCTACAATGAAGAGTTCTTC	CASSIALGAYNEEFF
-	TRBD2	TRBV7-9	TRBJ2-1	TGTGCCAGCAGCTTTGGGAGGAGCGGGGGGCAGTATTTC	CASSFGRSGGQYF
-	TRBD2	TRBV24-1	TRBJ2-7	TGTGCCACCAGTGACTTAGCGGGAGACTCCGAGGAGCAGTTC	CATSDLAGDSEEQF